Listed below are T cell receptor beta chains from one sample, sequenced in a study of T cell repertoires in cytomegalovirus infection. TCRdb itself ran the reads through MiXCR, one entry per CDR3 protein. Among about 740,000 distinct CDR3 sequences, roughly 36% were seen once, and the ten largest hold more than 2.5%. The sequencing sample was made of PBMCs. These receptors were obtained from a human donor in good health (CMV status not recorded). Some clones in this sample may be carry-over from other donors' samples. The CDR3 runs from the conserved cysteine through the conserved F or W. D genes are given only for firm matches. Expanded clones get a size class; other rows say once, few or many, or leave the size out.

j_gene	d_gene	v_gene	abundance	CDR3aa	CDR3nt
TRBJ2-7	-	TRBV5-6	few	CASSREPPSYEQYF	TGTGCCAGCAGCCGGGAACCTCCCTCCTACGAGCAGTACTTC
TRBJ1-5	-	TRBV6-1	few	CASTGTLGLYGNQPQHF	TGTGCCAGCACCGGGACCCTGGGCCTGTACGGCAATCAGCCCCAGCATTTT
TRBJ1-5	-	TRBV9	-	CASSVQGYLNQPQHF	TGTGCCAGCAGCGTACAGGGGTATTTGAATCAGCCCCAGCATTTT
TRBJ1-2	-	TRBV5-4	few	CASSPDSAGAYGYTF	TGTGCCAGCAGCCCGGACTCGGCGGGGGCCTATGGCTACACCTTC
TRBJ1-4	-	TRBV28	many	CASSPIVTGRNEKLFF	TGTGCCAGCAGTCCAATTGTTACAGGCCGGAATGAAAAACTGTTTTTT
TRBJ2-1	TRBD1	TRBV19	-	CATSITRDRRLREQFF	TGTGCCACTAGTATCACAAGGGACAGGAGGTTACGGGAGCAGTTCTTC
TRBJ1-5	-	TRBV19	-	CASRDGDQPQHF	TGTGCCAGTAGGGACGGGGACCAGCCCCAGCATTTT
TRBJ1-4	-	TRBV7-2	-	CASSFLGGAINEKLFF	TGTGCCAGCAGCTTTTTAGGGGGGGCCATAAATGAAAAACTGTTTTTT
TRBJ2-1	-	TRBV7-2	few	CASSLAWKDEQFF	TGTGCCAGCAGCTTAGCGTGGAAGGATGAGCAGTTCTTC
TRBJ1-1	-	TRBV7-8	many	CASSTNPPVSEAFF	TGTGCCAGCAGCACTAACCCTCCGGTCAGTGAAGCTTTCTTT
TRBJ1-5	-	TRBV27	many	CASSLRSIGAGDYSNQPQHF	TGTGCCAGCAGTTTAAGGTCGATAGGGGCCGGAGATTATAGCAATCAGCCCCAGCATTTT
TRBJ1-4	-	TRBV27	-	CASSSITGGNNEKLFF	TGTGCCAGCAGTAGTATAACAGGAGGGAATAATGAAAAACTGTTTTTT
TRBJ1-6	TRBD1	TRBV20-1	few	CSAQGQLTYNSPLHF	TGCAGTGCCCAGGGACAGTTAACCTATAATTCACCCCTCCACTTT
TRBJ1-6	TRBD1	TRBV6-5	-	CASSYGTGEGTPLHF	TGTGCCAGCAGTTACGGAACAGGGGAAGGGACACCCCTCCACTTT
TRBJ2-5	TRBD1	TRBV28	-	CATAQGKETQYF	TGTGCCACTGCACAGGGGAAAGAGACCCAGTACTTC
TRBJ1-1	-	TRBV5-1	-	CASTTQQGNTEAFF	TGCGCCAGCACCACACAACAGGGGAACACTGAAGCTTTCTTT
TRBJ2-5	-	TRBV28	many	CASTQGEETQYF	TGTGCCAGCACCCAGGGTGAAGAGACCCAGTACTTC
TRBJ2-1	TRBD2	TRBV27	-	CASSFPSGSGGEQFF	TGTGCCAGCAGTTTCCCAAGCGGGAGTGGGGGTGAGCAGTTCTTC
TRBJ1-1	-	TRBV7-3	-	CASSLGFPRAFF	TGTGCCAGCAGCTTAGGGTTTCCACGGGCTTTCTTT
TRBJ2-7	TRBD1	TRBV7-8	many	CASSSGTGDYEQYF	TGTGCCAGCAGCTCCGGGACAGGGGACTACGAGCAGTACTTC
TRBJ2-5	-	TRBV9	-	CASSPQSMFQETQYF	TGTGCCAGCAGCCCCCAGAGTATGTTCCAAGAGACCCAGTACTTC
TRBJ2-5	TRBD2	TRBV7-6	-	CASSATSGGYQETQYF	TGTGCCAGCAGCGCGACTAGCGGGGGGTACCAAGAGACCCAGTACTTC